This T cell receptor beta chain was retrieved from a study of cytotoxic CD8 clonotypes in ibrutinib-treated CLL (dated by TCRdb to the early 2020s). Study-level background: In this cohort, approximately 14 patients were treatment-naive and more than 9 were relapsed/refractory, while approximately 18 had unmutated IGHV. Responses were partial in 25 or so patients and complete in 2; after median roughly 69 months follow-up, roughly 14 stayed in remission and 12 progressed. Response samples were obtained after a median of 12 months of treatment, with a range of roughly 6 to 40 months. Samples averaged approximately 250,000 productive templates and 90,000 to 95,000 productive rearrangements. Of the approximately 94 people in the trial, 26 had longitudinal samples available. Cryopreserved peripheral blood mononuclear cells were collected at three points: before therapy, at response, and at either sustained remission or disease progression. All remission and progressive disease samples were collected while patients were still receiving ibrutinib.

With respect to this clone: This clone's antigen is unknown. There are no base qualities to consult, and no much larger clone falls within one base.

Beyond this particular receptor, the publication reports: Sampling times were not matched between sustained-remission and progressing patients, and lymph node repertoires were not studied. Public clonotypes were rare and either shrank or stayed stable during treatment, and the rise in clonality at ibrutinib response reflected expansion of private clonotypes. At baseline, clonality was higher than in age-matched healthy donors and showed a strong correlation with circulating CD8+ T-cell counts. Clonality increased at ibrutinib response, stayed stable in sustained remission, and fell back toward baseline at progression.

The goal of deep resolution MiSeq sequencing was a depth between 1 in 1 million and 1 in 200,000 T cells, and coverage averaged 10x per clonotype. TCR beta libraries were generated with the immunoSEQ hsTCRB Kit. The original pipeline was this. ImmunoSEQ Data Assistant and ImmunoSEQ Analyzer were used for data analysis, and V, D and J genes were assigned according to IMGT definitions. Clonality, which ranges from 0 to 1, was calculated by subtracting the normalized Shannon entropy of productive rearrangement frequencies from one. Public clonotype analysis was restricted to overrepresented clonotypes comprising at least 0.05% of each patient's repertoire. Repertoires from thirteen age-matched healthy donors in immuneACCESS were used as clonality controls. In TCRdb, the immuneACCESS table is reduced to in-frame sequences with V and J assigned. These tables do not hold every clone; where another copy was compared, an unresolved V gene accounts for under half, and the others remain unexplained. The V and J calls and clone size are taken from that table; D and trimming were inferred from the DNA. The sample table records roughly 250,000 clones; 70% of these occur just once. Of the sample, 15% to 19% falls within the top ten clones.

At the junction V is shortened by 0 bases and J by 4 bases, with 13 bases in between. Looking up the germline V gene yields CDR1 SGHVS and CDR2 FQNEAQ. The CDR3 numbers 15 residues from cysteine through phenylalanine. The sequence is cut down to CDR3 DNA, 45 bases in frame from base 1. The sample's time point label is to be understood as: 24 months on ibrutinib. For TCR beta library preparation, roughly 2.1 micrograms of genomic DNA were isolated from cryopreserved PBMCs. Longitudinal blood samples from CLL patients on ibrutinib monotherapy underwent high-throughput TCR beta sequencing. The patients were enrolled in a single-center, open-label phase 2 trial of ibrutinib monotherapy.

The TCR originated in a human donor with chronic lymphocytic leukemia. This chain joins TRBV7-8 to TRBJ2-7; the D match is possibly TRBD1 or TRBD2, with 5 bases aligned in each. The material was PBMCs, obtained after 24 months of ibrutinib treatment. The CDR3 sequence is CASSLAGTSVYEQYF. The nucleotide sequence reads as follows: TGTGCCAGCAGCTTAGCTGGGACCTCGGTGTACGAGCAGTACTTC.